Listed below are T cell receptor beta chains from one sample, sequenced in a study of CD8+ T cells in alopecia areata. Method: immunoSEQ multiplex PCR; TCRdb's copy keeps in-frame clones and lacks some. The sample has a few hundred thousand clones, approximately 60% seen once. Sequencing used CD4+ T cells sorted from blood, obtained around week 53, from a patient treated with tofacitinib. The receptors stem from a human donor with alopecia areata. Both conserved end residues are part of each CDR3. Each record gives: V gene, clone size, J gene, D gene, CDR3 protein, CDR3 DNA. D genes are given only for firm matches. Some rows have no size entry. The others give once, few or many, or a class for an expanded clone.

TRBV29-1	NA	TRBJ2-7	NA	CSVGDFSYEQYF	TGCAGCGTTGGGGACTTCTCCTACGAGCAGTACTTC
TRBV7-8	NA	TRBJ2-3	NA	CASSLVAYTDTQYF	TGTGCCAGCAGCCTAGTCGCTTACACAGATACGCAGTATTTT
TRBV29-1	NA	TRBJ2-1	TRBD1	CSVGTGGGSSYNEQFF	TGCAGCGTTGGGACAGGGGGAGGTAGCTCCTACAATGAGCAGTTCTTC
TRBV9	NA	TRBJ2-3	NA	CASSASVGGRTDTQYF	TGTGCCAGCAGCGCCTCCGTGGGGGGACGGACAGATACGCAGTATTTT
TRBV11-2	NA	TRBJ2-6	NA	CASSPRSGANVLTF	TGTGCCAGCAGCCCAAGATCTGGGGCCAACGTCCTGACTTTC
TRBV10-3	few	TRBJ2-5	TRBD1	CAISAGGSTQYF	TGTGCCATCAGTGCAGGGGGTTCGACCCAGTACTTC
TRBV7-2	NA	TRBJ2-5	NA	CASSRNRETQYF	TGTGCCAGCAGCCGTAACCGGGAGACCCAGTACTTC
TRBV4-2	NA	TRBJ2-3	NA	CASSQGVADTQYF	TGTGCCAGCAGCCAAGGGGTGGCAGATACGCAGTATTTT
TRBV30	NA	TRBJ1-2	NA	CAWSLLFRDAYGYTF	TGTGCCTGGAGTCTCCTCTTCCGGGACGCCTATGGCTACACCTTC
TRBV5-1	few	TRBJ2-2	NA	CASSFGGGTGELFF	TGCGCCAGCAGCTTTGGGGGCGGCACCGGGGAGCTGTTTTTT
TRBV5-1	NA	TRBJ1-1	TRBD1	CASSLDRGPYEAFF	TGCGCCAGCAGCTTGGACAGGGGGCCTTATGAAGCTTTCTTT
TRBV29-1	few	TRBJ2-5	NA	CSGRRGPGETQYF	TGCAGCGGACGTCGGGGCCCTGGGGAGACCCAGTACTTC
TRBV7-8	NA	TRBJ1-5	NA	CASSPDRVSNQPQHF	TGTGCCAGCAGCCCGGACAGAGTTAGCAATCAGCCCCAGCATTTT
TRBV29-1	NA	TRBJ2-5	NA	CSVEAQGLETQYF	TGCAGCGTTGAAGCACAGGGCTTGGAGACCCAGTACTTC
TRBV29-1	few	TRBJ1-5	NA	CSVGEDQPQHF	TGCAGCGTTGGGGAAGATCAGCCCCAGCATTTT
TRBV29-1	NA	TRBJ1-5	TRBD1	CSVWTGRQPQHF	TGCAGCGTCTGGACAGGGAGGCAGCCCCAGCATTTT
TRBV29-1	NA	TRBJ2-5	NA	CSVVRAAETQYF	TGCAGCGTTGTACGCGCGGCAGAGACCCAGTACTTC
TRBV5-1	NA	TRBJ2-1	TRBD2	CASSSGGLYNEQFF	TGCGCCAGCAGTAGCGGGGGACTTTACAATGAGCAGTTCTTC
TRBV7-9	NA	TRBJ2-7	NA	CASSPWGQPYEQYF	TGTGCCAGCAGCCCCTGGGGACAACCCTACGAGCAGTACTTC
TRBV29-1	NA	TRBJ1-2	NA	CSVEVRPRRYGYTF	TGCAGCGTTGAAGTGCGGCCCAGAAGATATGGCTACACCTTC
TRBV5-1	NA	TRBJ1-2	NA	CASSPGLQGGGYTF	TGCGCCAGCAGCCCCGGCCTTCAGGGCGGTGGCTACACCTTC
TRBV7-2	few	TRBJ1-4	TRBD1	CASSPTGASEKLFF	TGTGCCAGCAGTCCGACAGGGGCCTCGGAAAAACTGTTTTTT
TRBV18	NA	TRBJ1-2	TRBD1	CASSTRDRVLHGYTF	TGTGCCAGCTCAACCAGGGACAGGGTCCTCCATGGCTACACCTTC
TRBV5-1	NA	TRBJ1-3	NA	CASSLVGGDFSGNTIYF	TGCGCCAGCAGCTTGGTTGGGGGCGACTTCTCTGGAAACACCATATATTTT
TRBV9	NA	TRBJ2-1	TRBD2	CASSVGVTSGTNEQFF	TGTGCCAGCAGCGTAGGGGTGACTAGCGGGACCAATGAGCAGTTCTTC
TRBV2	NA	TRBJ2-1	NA	CASSAYNEQFF	TGTGCCAGCAGTGCCTACAATGAGCAGTTCTTC
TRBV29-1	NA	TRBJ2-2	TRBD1	CSVEGYRGHTGELFF	TGCAGCGTTGAAGGGTACAGGGGTCACACCGGGGAGCTGTTTTTT
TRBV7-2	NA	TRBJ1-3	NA	CASSLTPLTISGNTIYF	TGTGCCAGCAGCTTAACCCCATTGACCATCTCTGGAAACACCATATATTTT
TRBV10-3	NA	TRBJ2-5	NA	CAISESAGQETQYF	TGTGCCATCAGTGAGTCGGCCGGTCAAGAGACCCAGTACTTC
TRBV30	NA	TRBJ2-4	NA	CAWSGQGGIKNIQYF	TGTGCCTGGAGTGGTCAGGGGGGTATCAAAAACATTCAGTACTTC
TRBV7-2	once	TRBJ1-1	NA	CASRLFTGSSTEAFF	TGTGCCAGCAGGCTCTTCACAGGGTCGAGCACTGAAGCTTTCTTT
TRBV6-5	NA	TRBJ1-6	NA	CASSYNTLGSPLHF	TGTGCCAGCAGTTACAACACCCTTGGCTCACCCCTCCACTTT
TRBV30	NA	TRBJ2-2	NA	CAWTPGRGNTGELFF	TGTGCCTGGACTCCCGGACGCGGGAACACCGGGGAGCTGTTTTTT
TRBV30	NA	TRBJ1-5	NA	CAWGAQPQHF	TGTGCCTGGGGTGCTCAGCCCCAGCATTTT
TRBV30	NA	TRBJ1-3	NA	CAWRTEVGNTIYF	TGTGCCTGGAGAACGGAAGTTGGAAACACCATATATTTT
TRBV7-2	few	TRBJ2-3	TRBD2	CASSLGNLAGANTDTQYF	TGTGCCAGCAGCTTGGGGAACCTAGCGGGGGCAAACACAGATACGCAGTATTTT
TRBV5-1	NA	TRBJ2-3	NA	CASSFVQLRSTDTQYF	TGCGCCAGCAGCTTCGTTCAATTACGAAGCACAGATACGCAGTATTTT
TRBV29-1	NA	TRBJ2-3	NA	CSVDIGVADTQYF	TGCAGCGTTGACATCGGGGTCGCAGATACGCAGTATTTT
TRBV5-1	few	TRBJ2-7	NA	CASSGPGDLYEQYF	TGCGCCAGCAGCGGACCGGGAGATTTATACGAGCAGTACTTC
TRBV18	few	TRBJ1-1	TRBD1	CASSPGQGYTEAFF	TGTGCCAGCTCACCTGGACAGGGGTACACTGAAGCTTTCTTT
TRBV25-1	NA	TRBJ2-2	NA	CASSREPTGELFF	TGTGCCAGCAGTAGGGAGCCCACCGGGGAGCTGTTTTTT
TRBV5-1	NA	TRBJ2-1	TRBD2	CASSIAGGNNEQFF	TGCGCCAGCAGCATAGCGGGAGGAAACAATGAGCAGTTCTTC
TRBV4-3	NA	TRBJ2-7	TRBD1	CASSQTGASYEQYF	TGCGCCAGCAGCCAGACAGGGGCCTCCTACGAGCAGTACTTC
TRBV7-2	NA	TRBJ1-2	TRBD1	CASSARDRGAYGYTF	TGTGCCAGCAGCGCAAGGGACAGGGGGGCGTATGGCTACACCTTC
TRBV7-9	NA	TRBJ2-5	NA	CASTQAGQETQYF	TGTGCCAGCACCCAGGCGGGACAAGAGACCCAGTACTTC
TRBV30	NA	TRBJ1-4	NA	CAWSVSPRVEKLFF	TGTGCCTGGAGTGTAAGTCCCCGGGTCGAAAAACTGTTTTTT
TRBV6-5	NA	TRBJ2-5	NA	CASSSQGKQETQYF	TGTGCCAGCAGTTCGCAGGGGAAACAAGAGACCCAGTACTTC
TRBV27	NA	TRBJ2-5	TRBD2	CASSPRTSGGGETQYF	TGTGCCAGCAGTCCTCGGACTAGCGGGGGCGGGGAGACCCAGTACTTC